Presented here are 29 T cell receptor beta chains from one specimen sequenced in a study of T cells after yellow fever vaccination. TCRdb fed the 5' RACE reads into MiXCR, producing one record per CDR3 protein. The sample contains hundreds of thousands of distinct CDR3 sequences, 6.2% of which appear only once. The sample here was PBMCs, taken 5 days after the yellow fever booster vaccination. Receptors were obtained from a man aged 25-45 years who received the YFV17D yellow fever vaccine.

This clonotype occurred many times. This chain links TRBV20-1 with TRBJ1-1; no definite D call. The CDR3 loop spans 14 amino acids. CDR1 is DFQATT, CDR2 SNEGSKA, per germline (reference sequence). Trimming stripped 3 bases from V and 0 bases from J, with 11 bases between. The DNA of the CDR3 is TGCAGTGCTAGTCGATCGAGTTTGAACACTGAAGCTTTCTTT. Translating gives CSASRSSLNTEAFF.

Only a few counts were recorded for this clonotype. The V gene is TRBV11-2, the J gene TRBJ1-6; D call uncertain. The CDR3 has 13 amino acids. From germline, CDR1 is SGHAT and CDR2 FQNNGV. Trimming took 0 bases from V and 7 from J, leaving 4 bases between them. CDR3 sequence: CASSLEPNSPLHF. In DNA form, the CDR3 reads TGTGCCAGCAGCTTAGAGCCAAATTCACCCCTCCACTTT.

This clonotype was picked up a small number of times. V gene TRBV5-1 combines with J gene TRBJ2-2; 8 positions match TRBD2. The V gene's germline CDR1 is SGHRS and CDR2 YFSETQ. With V trimmed by 4 bases and J by 5 bases, 10 bases remained unmatched. The CDR3 extends over 16 amino acids. CDR3 amino acids: CASSPTAGVGTGELFF. CDR3 in DNA: TGCGCCAGCAGCCCTACAGCGGGAGTAGGAACCGGGGAGCTGTTTTTT.

There are many counts of this clonotype. V is TRBV12-3 or TRBV12-4 and J is TRBJ1-1; possible D gene TRBD1, 6 bases. The CDR3 is made up of 15 amino acids. V was clipped by 3 bases and J by 1 base, with 12 bases between them. The CDR3 DNA is TGTGCCAGCAGTTTCGGGGGCCTGAGGAACACTGAAGCTTTCTTT. Residues: CASSFGGLRNTEAFF.

This clonotype came up a few times. This rearrangement joins TRBV4-1 to TRBJ2-7; D remains unclear. The V end was cut by 1 base, the J end by 0 bases, with 13 bases between. Germline V gene lookup returns CDR1 MGHRA and CDR2 YSYEKL. CDR3 length: 16 residues. DNA of the CDR3: TGCGCCAGCAGCCAAGGGGCAAGCGCTGCCTCCTACGAGCAGTACTTC. This translates into CASSQGASAASYEQYF.

There are many counts of this clonotype. V gene TRBV9 combines with J gene TRBJ2-1, with D perhaps assigned TRBD1 or TRBD2 (5 bases each). Per the germline V gene, CDR1 is SGDLS and CDR2 is YYNGEE. CDR3 size: 14 residues. V was trimmed by 3 bases and J by 10 bases, leaving 17 bases between them. CDR3 nucleotide sequence: TGTGCCAGCAGCGAACCCGGGGCATCGAGGGAGCAGTTCTTC. Its translation is CASSEPGASREQFF.

The chain employs TRBV7-2 and TRBJ2-7; TRBD2 matches at 7 bases. In germline, CDR1 is SGHTA, CDR2 FQGNSA. CDR3 length equals 14 residues. The V gene end was trimmed by 4 bases and the J gene end by 2 bases; junction bases not matched to a gene: 5. The CDR3 protein is CASSWGGRTYEQYF. The CDR3 nucleotides are TGTGCCAGCAGCTGGGGGGGACGGACCTACGAGCAGTACTTC.

In this sample, this clonotype turned up a few times. The V gene is TRBV28, the J gene TRBJ2-7; D perhaps matches TRBD2 (6 bases). Germline loops: CDR1 MDHEN, CDR2 SYDVKM. The CDR3 runs to 14 residues. V was trimmed by 5 bases and J by 3 bases, leaving 14 bases between them. DNA for the CDR3: TGTGCCAGCAGTCCTACCGGGAGTAACTACGAGCAGTACTTC. This translates into CASSPTGSNYEQYF.

This clonotype has only a few counts. The chain employs TRBV25-1 and TRBJ2-5; 9 nucleotides line up with TRBD1. V dropped 6 bases and J dropped 5; count of bases not matched to a gene: 7. CDR1 MGHDK and CDR2 SYGVNS come from the germline V gene. The CDR3 is 14 amino acids. CDR3 DNA: TGTGCCAGCAGAGAGACAGGGGGTTTGGAGACCCAGTACTTC. Its protein product is CASRETGGLETQYF.

Concerning this clonotype: A much larger clone lies one base from this, so it may be a read error. The J gene is TRBJ2-7, the V gene TRBV20-1; 9 bases map to TRBD2. The CDR3 totals 12 residues. The germline V gene encodes CDR1 DFQATT and CDR2 SNEGSKA (reference sequence). The ends lost 6 bases at V and 6 bases at J; junction bases unmatched: 6. CDR3: CSAIAGASEQYF. In DNA, the CDR3 is TGCAGTGCGATAGCGGGAGCGAGCGAGCAGTACTTC.

The table lists this clonotype with many counts. The V and J genes are TRBV27 and TRBJ1-4; the match to TRBD1 covers 10 bases. The CDR3 sequence is 22 residues long. J was trimmed by 0 bases and V by 0 bases; bases with no gene match: 16. Germline CDR1 MNHEY, CDR2 SMNVEV (reference sequence). In DNA, the CDR3 is TGTGCCAGCAGTTTATCTGGGGACAGGGGCCCTATCCGGGATTCAACTAATGAAAAACTGTTTTTT. It is translated as CASSLSGDRGPIRDSTNEKLFF.

The table lists this clonotype with many counts. The chain recombines TRBV5-1 with TRBJ2-1; no firm D call. This CDR3 is 12 amino acids long. The V and J ends lost 2 bases and 5 bases respectively, with 5 bases between them. Germline-derived CDR1 and CDR2 are SGHRS and YFSETQ. CDR3 amino acids: CASSFIHNEQFF. CDR3 nucleotides: TGCGCCAGCAGCTTTATCCACAATGAGCAGTTCTTC.

The chain carries TRBV10-1 and TRBJ2-1; no reliable D call. The CDR3 has 15 residues. The V gene's germline CDR1 is WNHNN and CDR2 SYGVQD (reference sequence). V lost 4 bases and J lost 3, with 13 bases in between. The DNA for the CDR3 is TGCGCCAGCAGTGCCGGGCCTAGTATCTACAATGAGCAGTTCTTC. It translates to CASSAGPSIYNEQFF.

This clonotype was seen a few times. The chain recombines TRBV12-3 or TRBV12-4 with TRBJ2-1, with 7 bases identical to TRBD2. The CDR3 extends over 17 amino acids. J lost 0 bases, V lost 7 bases, and 12 bases had no gene match. The CDR3 spells CASTIGGVTSSYNEQFF. DNA for the CDR3: TGTGCCAGCACTATTGGGGGGGTCACTAGCTCCTACAATGAGCAGTTCTTC.

In its sample, this clonotype was seen many times. This chain joins TRBV20-1 and TRBJ2-1, with 8 bases lining up with TRBD2. V lost 7 bases, J lost 1 base, and 3 bases stayed unmatched. This CDR3 has 13 residues. Germline V gives CDR1 DFQATT, CDR2 SNEGSKA (reference sequence). For the CDR3, the DNA is TGCAGTGGGGGACTAGTATCCTACAATGAGCAGTTCTTC. It translates to CSGGLVSYNEQFF.

This rearrangement joins TRBV29-1 to TRBJ2-2, with D perhaps TRBD2 (5 bases). V was pared by 8 bases and J by 1 base, with 8 bases between. This CDR3 contains 12 residues. Germline loops: CDR1 SQVTM, CDR2 ANQGSEA. CDR3: CSTSGNTGELFF. The CDR3 DNA reads as TGCAGCACGAGCGGGAACACCGGGGAGCTGTTTTTT.

There are a few counts of this clonotype. The chain has TRBV27 and TRBJ2-1, with D perhaps given as TRBD1 or TRBD2 (7 bases each). The CDR3 covers 15 residues. Between the trimmed V and J ends, which lost 2 bases and 8 bases, there was a span of 16 bases. Germline V CDR1 and CDR2: MNHEY, SMNVEV (reference sequence). The chain's CDR3 is CASSLSLAGGDEQFF. In nucleotides, the CDR3 is TGTGCCAGCAGTTTAAGTCTAGCAGGGGGGGATGAGCAGTTCTTC.

This clonotype showed up many times. The gene calls are TRBV4-2 and TRBJ2-3, with 11 bases identical to TRBD2. J lost 2 bases, V lost 0 bases, and 7 bases had no gene match. The CDR3 contains 18 residues. CDR1 and CDR2 from the germline V gene are LGHNA and YNFKEQ. The CDR3 region has the DNA TGTGCCAGCAGCCAAGAACTTGGACTAGCGGGCAACACAGATACGCAGTATTTT. Translating it yields CASSQELGLAGNTDTQYF.

This clonotype was picked up a small number of times. The chain uses TRBV4-3 and TRBJ2-7; no reliable D call. The length of the CDR3 is 15 residues. Germline V gene data show CDR1 as LGHNA and CDR2 as YSLEER. V was trimmed by 4 bases and J by 3 bases, leaving 16 bases between them. CDR3 amino acids: CASSLAPEVGYEQYF. In DNA, the CDR3 is TGCGCCAGCAGCCTGGCGCCCGAGGTTGGCTACGAGCAGTACTTC.

J is TRBJ2-3 and V is TRBV21-1; the D call TRBD1 from the table was never checked on the DNA. TRBV21-1 is an annotated pseudogene. The CDR3 sequence is 18 residues long. The CDR3 is CASSKREEGHQGTDTQYF. Here the CDR3 DNA reads TGTGCCAGCAGCAAGCGGGAAGAGGGACATCAAGGCACAGATACGCAGTATTTT.

The genes are TRBV15 and TRBJ2-7; D perhaps matches TRBD1 (5 bases). The CDR3 sequence is 13 residues long. The V gene lost 1 base and the J gene lost 2 bases, with 6 bases spanning the gap. Germline CDR1 reads LNHNV; CDR2 reads YYDKDF (reference sequence). CDR3 bases: TGTGCCACCAGCAGAGCAGGGCCCTACGAGCAGTACTTC. Its translation: CATSRAGPYEQYF.

The chain employs TRBV9 and TRBJ2-1; D not resolved. From germline, CDR1 is SGDLS and CDR2 YYNGEE. Trimming cost V 0 bases and J 8 bases, with 6 bases left between them. This CDR3 is 12 amino acids long. The CDR3 DNA reads TGTGCCAGCAGCGTAGACCGGGATGAGCAGTTCTTC. Protein: CASSVDRDEQFF.

The chain uses TRBV5-1 and TRBJ2-1; D is possibly TRBD2 (5 bases). The CDR3 spans 15 residues. Germline assignment: CDR1 SGHRS and CDR2 YFSETQ. The V end was cut by 0 bases, the J end by 3 bases, with 10 bases between. The CDR3 sequence is CASSLVQEVYNEQFF. CDR3 nucleotides: TGCGCCAGCAGCTTGGTGCAGGAGGTCTACAATGAGCAGTTCTTC. Based on the CDR3 plus reference TRBV5-1 and TRBJ2-1, the full variable domain is KAGVTQTPRYLIKTRGQQVTLSCSPISGHRSVSWYQQTPGQGLQFLFEYFSETQRNKGNFPGRFSGRQFSNSRSEMNVSTLELGDSALYLCASSLVQEVYNEQFFGPGTRLTVL.

About this clonotype itself: One base away lies a much larger clone, so this may be a sequencing read error. The J gene is TRBJ2-2, the V gene TRBV18, with D unresolved. The CDR3 spans 16 residues. The V end was cut by 4 bases, the J end by 3 bases, with 15 bases between. Germline CDR1 KGHSH, CDR2 LQKENI. CDR3 region: CASSLELKIDTGELFF. The CDR3 region has the DNA TGTGCCAGCTCACTAGAGCTGAAAATCGACACCGGGGAGCTGTTTTTT.

This clonotype was observed a handful of times. The chain has TRBV29-1 and TRBJ1-1; 9 bases agree with TRBD1. The V and J ends lost 7 bases and 4 bases, in that order; junction bases with no gene match: 7. The CDR3 runs 13 residues. Germline loops: CDR1 SQVTM, CDR2 ANQGSEA. The CDR3 DNA follows: TGCAGCGCTTACAGGGGGCGGGGCACTGAAGCTTTCTTT. This encodes CSAYRGRGTEAFF.

The sample holds a few counts of this clonotype. This chain joins TRBV27 and TRBJ2-3; 8 bases are a match to TRBD2. This CDR3 spans 13 amino acids. With V trimmed by 10 bases and J by 4 bases, 7 bases remained unmatched. CDR1 and CDR2 (germline): MNHEY, SMNVEV (reference sequence). The CDR3 DNA reads TGTGCCACCATGCTCGGGGGGGCAGATACGCAGTATTTT. It is translated as CATMLGGADTQYF.

This clonotype was seen a handful of times. V is TRBV6-5 and J is TRBJ1-3, with D hard to call. CDR1 and CDR2 from the germline V gene are MNHEY and SVGAGI. The V and J ends lost 0 bases and 0 bases respectively, with 9 bases between them. The CDR3 covers 16 residues. The CDR3 coding sequence is TGTGCCAGCAGTTACTCGAACCAAGCCTCTGGAAACACCATATATTTT. Translating it yields CASSYSNQASGNTIYF.

The sample holds many counts of this clonotype. The J gene is TRBJ2-7, the V gene TRBV7-2; D gene unclear. In germline, CDR1 is SGHTA, CDR2 FQGNSA. Trimming took off 1 base at V and 6 bases at J, with 10 bases between the two ends. The CDR3 totals 13 residues. The CDR3 is CASSLGRVVEQYF. CDR3 in DNA: TGTGCCAGCAGCTTAGGAAGGGTCGTCGAGCAGTACTTC.

This sequence joins TRBV5-4 and TRBJ2-2, with 7 bases lining up with TRBD2. Unmatched junction bases numbered 5, after V lost 3 bases and J lost 3 bases. The CDR3 runs to 15 residues. CDR1 and CDR2 (germline): SGHNT, YYREEE (reference sequence). The CDR3 protein is CASSSGTTYTGELFF. CDR3 coding DNA: TGTGCCAGCAGCTCCGGGACTACCTACACCGGGGAGCTGTTTTTT.